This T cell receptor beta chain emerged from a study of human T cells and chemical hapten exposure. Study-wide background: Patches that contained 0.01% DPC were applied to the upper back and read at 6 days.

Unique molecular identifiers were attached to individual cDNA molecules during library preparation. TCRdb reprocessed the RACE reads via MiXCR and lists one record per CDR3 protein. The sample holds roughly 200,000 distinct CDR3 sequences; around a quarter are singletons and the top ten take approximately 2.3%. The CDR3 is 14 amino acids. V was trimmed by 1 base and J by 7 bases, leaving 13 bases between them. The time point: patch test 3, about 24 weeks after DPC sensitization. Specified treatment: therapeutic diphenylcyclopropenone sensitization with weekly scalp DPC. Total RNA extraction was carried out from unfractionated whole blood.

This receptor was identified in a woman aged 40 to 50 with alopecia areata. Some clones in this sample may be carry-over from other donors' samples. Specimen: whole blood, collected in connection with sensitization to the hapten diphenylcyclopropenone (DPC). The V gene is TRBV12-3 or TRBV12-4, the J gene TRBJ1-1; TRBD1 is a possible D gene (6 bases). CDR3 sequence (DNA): TGTGCCAGCAGTTTAGAACGGGGGCCAGGTGAAGCTTTCTTT. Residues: CASSLERGPGEAFF.